Here is one T cell receptor beta chain with its context. Some clones are missing from TCRdb's copy, which holds only in-frame ones; the method was immunoSEQ multiplex PCR. Here the sample spans approximately 73,000 clones, 92% being singletons. These data originate in a study of technical replicates of blood from four donors. The clonotype originates from a human donor in good health. What was sequenced was T cells isolated from PBMCs.

The CDR3 loop reads CASSVEGRAYEQYF. CDR3 nucleotide sequence: TGTGCCAGCAGCGTAGAGGGGCGCGCCTACGAGCAGTACTTC. This sequence joins TRBV9 and TRBJ2-7, with D possibly TRBD1 on 5 matching bases. This CDR3 comprises 14 residues. CDR1 is SGDLS and CDR2 is YYNGEE in the germline V gene. V lost 0 bases, J lost 2 bases, and 9 bases lay in between.